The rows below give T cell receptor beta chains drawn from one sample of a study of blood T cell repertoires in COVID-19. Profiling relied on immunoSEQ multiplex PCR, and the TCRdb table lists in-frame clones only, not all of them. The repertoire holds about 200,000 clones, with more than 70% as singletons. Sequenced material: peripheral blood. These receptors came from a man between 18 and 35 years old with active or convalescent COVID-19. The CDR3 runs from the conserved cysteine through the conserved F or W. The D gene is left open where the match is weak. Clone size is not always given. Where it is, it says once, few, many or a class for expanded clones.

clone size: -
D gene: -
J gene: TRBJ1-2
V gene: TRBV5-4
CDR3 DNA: TGTGCCAGCAGCGGCGTCTACGGGGGAACCTATGGCTACACCTTC
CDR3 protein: CASSGVYGGTYGYTF

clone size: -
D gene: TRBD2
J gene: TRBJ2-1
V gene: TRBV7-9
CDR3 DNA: TGTGCCAGCAGCTTAATTCCGGGACTAGCGGGAGTGGAGAATGAGCAGTTCTTC
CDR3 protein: CASSLIPGLAGVENEQFF

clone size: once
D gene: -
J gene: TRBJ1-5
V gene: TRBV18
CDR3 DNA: TGTGCCAGCTCACCCATCGTGGCAGATCAGCCCCAGCATTTT
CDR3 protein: CASSPIVADQPQHF

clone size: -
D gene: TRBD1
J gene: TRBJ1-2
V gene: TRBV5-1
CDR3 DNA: TGCGCCAGCAGAACCGCCCCGGGACAGGGTGCGTATGGCTACACCTTC
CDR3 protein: CASRTAPGQGAYGYTF

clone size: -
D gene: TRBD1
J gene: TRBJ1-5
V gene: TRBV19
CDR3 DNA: TGTGCCAGTAGTAGGGTGGAAGGGGGCGTGGTTCAGCCCCAGCATTTT
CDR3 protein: CASSRVEGGVVQPQHF

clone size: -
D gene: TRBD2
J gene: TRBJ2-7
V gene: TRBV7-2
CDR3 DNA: TGTGCCAGCAGCCCCGGACTAGCGGGAGGGGAGCAGTACTTC
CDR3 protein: CASSPGLAGGEQYF

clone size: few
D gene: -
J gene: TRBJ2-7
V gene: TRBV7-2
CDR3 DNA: TGTGCCAGCAGCTTAAGGGGGGGGTACGAGCAGTACTTC
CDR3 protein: CASSLRGGYEQYF

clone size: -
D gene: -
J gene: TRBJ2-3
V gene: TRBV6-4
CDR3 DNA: TGTGCCAGCAGTGACGAGGGGACCGGGGGAGATACGCAGTATTTT
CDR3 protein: CASSDEGTGGDTQYF

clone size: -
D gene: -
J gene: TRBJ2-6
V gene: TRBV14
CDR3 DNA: TGTGCCAGCAGCCCGGAAATCAGGCCCTCTGGGGCCAACGTCCTGACTTTC
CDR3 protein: CASSPEIRPSGANVLTF

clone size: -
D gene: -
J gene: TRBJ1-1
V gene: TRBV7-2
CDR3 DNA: TGTGCCAGCAGCTTTCCATTGGGGGCCGACACTGAAGCTTTCTTT
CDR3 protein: CASSFPLGADTEAFF

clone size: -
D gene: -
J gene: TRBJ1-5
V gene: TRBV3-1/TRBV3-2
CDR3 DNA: TGTGCCAGCAGCCAAGCGGGTAATCAGCCCCAGCATTTT
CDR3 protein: CASSQAGNQPQHF

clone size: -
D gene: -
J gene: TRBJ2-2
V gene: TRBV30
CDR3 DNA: TGTGCCTGGAGCCCCACGGGTGGAGGAACCGGGGAGCTGTTTTTT
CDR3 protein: CAWSPTGGGTGELFF

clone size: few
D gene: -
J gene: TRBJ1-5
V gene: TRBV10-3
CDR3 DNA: TGTGCCATCAGCACAGGGTCGGGCAATCAGCCCCAGCATTTT
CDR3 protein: CAISTGSGNQPQHF

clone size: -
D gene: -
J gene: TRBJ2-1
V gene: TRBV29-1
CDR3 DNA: TGCAGCGTTGAGGGCACCAGCTCCTACAATGAGCAGTTCTTC
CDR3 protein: CSVEGTSSYNEQFF

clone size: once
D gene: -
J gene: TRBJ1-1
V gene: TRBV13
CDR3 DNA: TGTGCCAGCAGCCTCCAGGGCCACACTGAAGCTTTCTTT
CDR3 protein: CASSLQGHTEAFF

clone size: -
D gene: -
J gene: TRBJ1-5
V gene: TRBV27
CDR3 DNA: TGTGCCAGCAGTCCCTACGGGGGGGCGAGGCAGCCCCAGCATTTT
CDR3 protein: CASSPYGGARQPQHF

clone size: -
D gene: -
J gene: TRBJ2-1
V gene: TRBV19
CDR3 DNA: TGTGCCAGTACCAAGCAGGGAGGAGCGCCGAGCCCCAATGAGCAGTTCTTC
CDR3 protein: CASTKQGGAPSPNEQFF

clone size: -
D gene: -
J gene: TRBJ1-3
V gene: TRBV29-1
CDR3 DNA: TGCAGCGTTTTTTACAGCCCGGGAAACACCATATATTTT
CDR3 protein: CSVFYSPGNTIYF

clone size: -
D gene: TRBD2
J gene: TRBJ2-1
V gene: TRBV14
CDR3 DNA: TGTGCCAGCAGCCAACGGACAACTAGCGGTAGCTCCTACAATGAGCAGTTCTTC
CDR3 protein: CASSQRTTSGSSYNEQFF

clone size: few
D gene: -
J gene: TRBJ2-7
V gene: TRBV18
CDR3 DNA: TGTGCCAGCTCACCTATAAGGGGGAACGAGCAGTACTTC
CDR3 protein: CASSPIRGNEQYF

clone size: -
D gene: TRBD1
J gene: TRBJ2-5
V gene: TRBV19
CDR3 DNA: TGTGCCAGTAGTTCTGTCGCAGGGGGCCTGGAGACCCAGTACTTC
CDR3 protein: CASSSVAGGLETQYF

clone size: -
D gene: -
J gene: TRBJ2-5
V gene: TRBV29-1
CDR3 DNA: TGCAGCGTTGGCTATCCCAGACTAGGCGGCGAGGAGACCCAGTACTTC
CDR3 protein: CSVGYPRLGGEETQYF

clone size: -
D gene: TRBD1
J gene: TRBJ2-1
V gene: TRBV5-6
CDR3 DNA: TGTGCCAGCAGCTTGGATCGACAGGGGAACCCCAATGAGCAGTTCTTC
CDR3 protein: CASSLDRQGNPNEQFF

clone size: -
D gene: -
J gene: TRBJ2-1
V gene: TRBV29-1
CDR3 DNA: TGCAGCGTTGAGGGTGAGGGTTCCTACAATGAGCAGTTCTTC
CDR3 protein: CSVEGEGSYNEQFF

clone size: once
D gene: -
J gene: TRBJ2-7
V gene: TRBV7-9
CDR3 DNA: TGTGCCAGCAGCTTAGGGGCAGGGGTCGAGCAGTACTTC
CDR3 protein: CASSLGAGVEQYF

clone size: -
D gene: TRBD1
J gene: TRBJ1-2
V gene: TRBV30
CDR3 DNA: TGTGCCTGGAGTGAAGGCAGGGGGAGGAATGGCTACACCTTC
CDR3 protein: CAWSEGRGRNGYTF

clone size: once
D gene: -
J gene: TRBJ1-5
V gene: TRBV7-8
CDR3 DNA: TGTGCCAGCAGCTTGTCCGCCTATAGCAATCAGCCCCAGCATTTT
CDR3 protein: CASSLSAYSNQPQHF

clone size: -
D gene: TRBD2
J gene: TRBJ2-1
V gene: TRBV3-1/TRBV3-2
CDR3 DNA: TGTGCCAGCAGCCAGCCTCCCCCCGGGGCGGGGGGGTTCAATGAGCAGTTCTTC
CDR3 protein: CASSQPPPGAGGFNEQFF

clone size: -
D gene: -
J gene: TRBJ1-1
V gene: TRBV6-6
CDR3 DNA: TGTGCCAGCAGTTACGGTCGGACTGAAGCTTTCTTT
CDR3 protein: CASSYGRTEAFF

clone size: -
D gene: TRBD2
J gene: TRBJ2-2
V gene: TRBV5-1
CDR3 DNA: TGCGCCAGCAGCGCCCCGGGGGGATCGAACACCGGGGAGCTGTTTTTT
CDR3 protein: CASSAPGGSNTGELFF

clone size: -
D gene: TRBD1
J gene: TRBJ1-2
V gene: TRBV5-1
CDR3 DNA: TGCGCCAGCAGCTTGGAAGCCAGGGGGAGGAACTATGGCTACACCTTC
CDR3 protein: CASSLEARGRNYGYTF

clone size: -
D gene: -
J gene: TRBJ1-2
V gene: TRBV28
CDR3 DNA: TGTGCCAGCAGTTTATCGGACATCTTTGGGGATGGCTACACCTTC
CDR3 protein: CASSLSDIFGDGYTF

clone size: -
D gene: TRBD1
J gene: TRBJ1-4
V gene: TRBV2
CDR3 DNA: TGTGCCAGCAGTGAAACTGTCGGGACAGGTGCAACTAATGAAAAACTGTTTTTT
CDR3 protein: CASSETVGTGATNEKLFF

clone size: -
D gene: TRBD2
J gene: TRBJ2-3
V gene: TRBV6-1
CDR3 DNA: TGTGCCAGCAGTGTAACTAGCGGGAGTCCAACAGATACGCAGTATTTT
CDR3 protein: CASSVTSGSPTDTQYF

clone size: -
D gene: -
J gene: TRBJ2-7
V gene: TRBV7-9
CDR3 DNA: TGTGCCAGCAGCTTAGCGGGAGAGGCCGAGCAGTACTTC
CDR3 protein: CASSLAGEAEQYF

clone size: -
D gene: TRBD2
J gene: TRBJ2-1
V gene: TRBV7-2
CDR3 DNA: TGTGCCAGCAGCTTACGGCTAGCGGGAGCCGATGAGCAGTTCTTC
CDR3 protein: CASSLRLAGADEQFF

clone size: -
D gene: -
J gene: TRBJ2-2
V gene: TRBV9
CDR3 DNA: TGTGCCAGCAGCGTAGGCGGGAACACCGGGGAGCTGTTTTTT
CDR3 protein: CASSVGGNTGELFF

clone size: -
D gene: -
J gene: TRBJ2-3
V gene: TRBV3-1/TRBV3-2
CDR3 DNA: TGTGCCAGCAGCCAAGGGGGCTATGGAAAGGGCACAGATACGCAGTATTTT
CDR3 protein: CASSQGGYGKGTDTQYF

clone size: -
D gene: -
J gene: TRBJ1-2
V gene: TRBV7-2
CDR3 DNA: TGTGCCAGCAGCTTAGATATCGGGGACTATGGCTACACCTTC
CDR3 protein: CASSLDIGDYGYTF

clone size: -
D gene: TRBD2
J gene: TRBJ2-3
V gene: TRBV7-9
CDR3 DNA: TGTGCCAGCAGCTTAGGGATAGCGGGAGGCCTCACAGATACGCAGTATTTT
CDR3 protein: CASSLGIAGGLTDTQYF

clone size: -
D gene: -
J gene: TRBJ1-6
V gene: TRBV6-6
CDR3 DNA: TGTGCCAGCAGTTACTCCGGGAGCTCCTATAATTCACCCCTCCACTTT
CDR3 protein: CASSYSGSSYNSPLHF

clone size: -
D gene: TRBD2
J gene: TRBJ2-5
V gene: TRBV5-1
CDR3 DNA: TGCGCCAGCAGCCATGGACTAGCGGGGGTGTGGGAGACCCAGTACTTC
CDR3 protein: CASSHGLAGVWETQYF

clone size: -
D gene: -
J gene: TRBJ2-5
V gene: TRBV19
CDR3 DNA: TGTGCCAGTAGTATACAGGGTCAAGAGACCCAGTACTTC
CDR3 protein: CASSIQGQETQYF

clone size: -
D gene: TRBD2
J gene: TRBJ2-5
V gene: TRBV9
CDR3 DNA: TGTGCCAGCAGCGTATTGGGACTAGCGCAACAAGAGACCCAGTACTTC
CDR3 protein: CASSVLGLAQQETQYF

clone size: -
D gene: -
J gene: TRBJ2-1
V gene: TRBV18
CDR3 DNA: TGTGCCAGCTCACCACCGGGGGGTGAGCAGTTCTTC
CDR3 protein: CASSPPGGEQFF

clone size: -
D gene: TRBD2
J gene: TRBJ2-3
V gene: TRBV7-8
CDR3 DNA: TGTGCCAGCAGCTCCCAAAGGGGACTAGCGGGAGGGGCAGATACGCAGTATTTT
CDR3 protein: CASSSQRGLAGGADTQYF